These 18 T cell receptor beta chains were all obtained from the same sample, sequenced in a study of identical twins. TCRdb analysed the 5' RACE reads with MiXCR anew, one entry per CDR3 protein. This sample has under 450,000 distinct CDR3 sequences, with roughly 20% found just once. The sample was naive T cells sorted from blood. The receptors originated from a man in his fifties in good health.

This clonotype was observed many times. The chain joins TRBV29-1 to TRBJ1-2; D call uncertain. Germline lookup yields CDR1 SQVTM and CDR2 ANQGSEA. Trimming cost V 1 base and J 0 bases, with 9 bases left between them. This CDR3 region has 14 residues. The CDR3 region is CSVEGAGTNYGYTF. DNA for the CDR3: TGCAGCGTTGAAGGAGCCGGAACTAACTATGGCTACACCTTC.

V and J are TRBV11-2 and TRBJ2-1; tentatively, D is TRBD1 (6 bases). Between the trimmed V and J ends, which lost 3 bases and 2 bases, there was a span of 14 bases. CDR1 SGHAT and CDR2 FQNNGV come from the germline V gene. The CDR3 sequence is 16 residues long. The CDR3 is CASSFRDTLTYNEQFF. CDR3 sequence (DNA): TGTGCCAGCAGCTTCCGGGACACCTTAACCTACAATGAGCAGTTCTTC.

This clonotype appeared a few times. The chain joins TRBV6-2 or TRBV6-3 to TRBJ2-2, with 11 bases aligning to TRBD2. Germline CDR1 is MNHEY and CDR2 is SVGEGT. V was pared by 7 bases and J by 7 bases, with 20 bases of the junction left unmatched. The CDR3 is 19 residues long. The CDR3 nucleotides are TGTGCCAGCAACCCTTCATTTCCCACTAGCGGGAGTAGTGTCGGGGAGCTGTTTTTT. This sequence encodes CASNPSFPTSGSSVGELFF.

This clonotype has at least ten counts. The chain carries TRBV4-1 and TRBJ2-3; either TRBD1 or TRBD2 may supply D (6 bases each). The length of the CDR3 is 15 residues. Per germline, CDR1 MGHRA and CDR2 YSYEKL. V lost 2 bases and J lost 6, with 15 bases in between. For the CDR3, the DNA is TGCGCCAGCAGCCAATTAGGAGGGGGTCCGGATACGCAGTATTTT. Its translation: CASSQLGGGPDTQYF.

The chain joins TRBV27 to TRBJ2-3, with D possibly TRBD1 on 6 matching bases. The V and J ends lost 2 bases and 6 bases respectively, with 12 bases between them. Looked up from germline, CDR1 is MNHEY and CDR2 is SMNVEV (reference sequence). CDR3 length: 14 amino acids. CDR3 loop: CASSLAAGADTQYF. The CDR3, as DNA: TGTGCCAGCAGTTTAGCTGCAGGGGCCGATACGCAGTATTTT.

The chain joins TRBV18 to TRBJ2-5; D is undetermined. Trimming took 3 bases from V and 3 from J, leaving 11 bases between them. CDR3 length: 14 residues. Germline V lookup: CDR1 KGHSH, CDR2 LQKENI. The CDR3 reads CASSPGSLEETQYF. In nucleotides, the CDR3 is TGTGCCAGCTCACCGGGGTCCTTGGAAGAGACCCAGTACTTC.

The CDR3 bases are TGCGCCAGCAGCTTGTTCGGGGACTCCTACAATGAGCAGTTCTTC. This gives the protein CASSLFGDSYNEQFF. The chain recombines TRBV5-1 with TRBJ2-1; maybe TRBD2 (5 bases). There are 15 residues in the CDR3. Trimming took 1 base from V and 0 from J, leaving 8 bases between them. Per germline, CDR1 SGHRS and CDR2 YFSETQ.

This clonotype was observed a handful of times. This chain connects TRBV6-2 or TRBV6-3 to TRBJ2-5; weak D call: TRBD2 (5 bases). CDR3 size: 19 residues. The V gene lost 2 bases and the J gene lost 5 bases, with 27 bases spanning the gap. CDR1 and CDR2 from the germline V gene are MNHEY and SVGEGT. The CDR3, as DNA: TGTGCCAGCAGTTACCACGTTCTCCGTTCACTAGAGGTAATGGAGACCCAGTACTTC. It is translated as CASSYHVLRSLEVMETQYF.

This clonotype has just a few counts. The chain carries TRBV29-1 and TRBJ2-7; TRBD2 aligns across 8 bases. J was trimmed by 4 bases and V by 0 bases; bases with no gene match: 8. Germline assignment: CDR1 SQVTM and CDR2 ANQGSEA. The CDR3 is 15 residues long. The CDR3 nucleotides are TGCAGCGTTGAAGATGAGGTAGCGGGGAAGTACGAGCAGTACTTC. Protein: CSVEDEVAGKYEQYF.

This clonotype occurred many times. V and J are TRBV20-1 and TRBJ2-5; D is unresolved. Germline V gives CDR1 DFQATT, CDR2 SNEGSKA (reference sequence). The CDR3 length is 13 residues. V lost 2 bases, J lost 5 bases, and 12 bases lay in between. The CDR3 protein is CSARFGAEETQYF. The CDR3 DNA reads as TGCAGTGCTAGATTCGGAGCAGAGGAGACCCAGTACTTC.

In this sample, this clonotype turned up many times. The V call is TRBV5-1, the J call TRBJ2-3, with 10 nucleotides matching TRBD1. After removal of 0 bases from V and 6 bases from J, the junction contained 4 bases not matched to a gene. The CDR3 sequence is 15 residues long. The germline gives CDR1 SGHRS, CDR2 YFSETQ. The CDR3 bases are TGCGCCAGCAGCTTGGTGGGACAGGGGTCCGATACGCAGTATTTT. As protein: CASSLVGQGSDTQYF.

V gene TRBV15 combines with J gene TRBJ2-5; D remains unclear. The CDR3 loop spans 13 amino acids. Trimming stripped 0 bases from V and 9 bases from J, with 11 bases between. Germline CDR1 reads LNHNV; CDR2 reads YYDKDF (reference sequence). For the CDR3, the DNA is TGTGCCACCAGCAGAGATCCTGGTCGGGCCCAGTACTTC. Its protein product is CATSRDPGRAQYF.

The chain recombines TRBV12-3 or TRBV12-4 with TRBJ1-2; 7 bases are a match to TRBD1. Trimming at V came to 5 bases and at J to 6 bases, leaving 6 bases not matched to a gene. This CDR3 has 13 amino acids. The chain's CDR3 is CASSPTGTDGYTF. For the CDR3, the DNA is TGTGCCAGCAGTCCTACAGGGACAGATGGCTACACCTTC.

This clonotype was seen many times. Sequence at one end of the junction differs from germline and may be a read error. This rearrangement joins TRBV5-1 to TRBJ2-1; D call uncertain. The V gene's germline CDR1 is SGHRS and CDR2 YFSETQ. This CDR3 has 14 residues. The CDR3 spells CASSLEAGYNEQFF. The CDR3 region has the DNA TGTGCCAGCAGCTTAGAAGCAGGTTACAATGAGCAGTTCTTC.

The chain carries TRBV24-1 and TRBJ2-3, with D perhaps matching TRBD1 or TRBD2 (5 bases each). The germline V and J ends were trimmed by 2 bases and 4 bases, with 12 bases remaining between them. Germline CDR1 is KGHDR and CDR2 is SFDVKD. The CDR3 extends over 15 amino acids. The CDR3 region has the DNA TGTGCCACCAGTGATTCGAAGGGGCGGGCAGATACGCAGTATTTT. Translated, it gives CATSDSKGRADTQYF.

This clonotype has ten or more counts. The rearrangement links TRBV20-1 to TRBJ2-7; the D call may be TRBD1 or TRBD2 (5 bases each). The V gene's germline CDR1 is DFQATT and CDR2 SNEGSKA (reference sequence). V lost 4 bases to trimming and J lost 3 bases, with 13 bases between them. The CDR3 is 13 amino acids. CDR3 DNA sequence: TGCAGTGCTACCGGGGACCCGTACTACGAGCAGTACTTC. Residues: CSATGDPYYEQYF.

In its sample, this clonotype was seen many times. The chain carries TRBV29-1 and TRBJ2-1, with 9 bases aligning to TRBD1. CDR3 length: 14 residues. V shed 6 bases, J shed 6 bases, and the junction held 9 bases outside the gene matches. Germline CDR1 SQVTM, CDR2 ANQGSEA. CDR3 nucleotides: TGCAGCGTAGATCCGGGACAGGGAGGCAATGAGCAGTTCTTC. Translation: CSVDPGQGGNEQFF.

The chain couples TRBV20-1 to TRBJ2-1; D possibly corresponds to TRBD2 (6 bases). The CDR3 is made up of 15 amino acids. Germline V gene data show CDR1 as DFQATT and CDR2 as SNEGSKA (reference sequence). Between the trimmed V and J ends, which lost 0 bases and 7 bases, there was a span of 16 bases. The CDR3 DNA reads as TGCAGTGCTAGAGATGGTCACGGGGGTAGGAATGAGCAGTTCTTC. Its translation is CSARDGHGGRNEQFF.